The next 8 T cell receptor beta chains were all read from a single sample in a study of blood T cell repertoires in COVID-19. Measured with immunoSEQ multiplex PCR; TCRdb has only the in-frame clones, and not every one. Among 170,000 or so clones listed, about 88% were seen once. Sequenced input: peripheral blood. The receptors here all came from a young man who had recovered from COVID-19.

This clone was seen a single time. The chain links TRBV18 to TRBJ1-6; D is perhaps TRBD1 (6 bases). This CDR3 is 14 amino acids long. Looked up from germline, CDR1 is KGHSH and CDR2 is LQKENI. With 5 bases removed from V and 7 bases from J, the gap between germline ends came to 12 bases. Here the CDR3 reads CASSSTGQNSPLHF. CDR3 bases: TGTGCCAGCTCATCAACCGGACAGAATTCACCCCTCCACTTT.

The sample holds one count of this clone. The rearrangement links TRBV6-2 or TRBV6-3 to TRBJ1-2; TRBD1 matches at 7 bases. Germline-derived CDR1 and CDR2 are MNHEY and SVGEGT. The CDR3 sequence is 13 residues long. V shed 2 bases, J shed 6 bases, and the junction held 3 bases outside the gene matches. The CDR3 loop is CASSYPGTDGYTF. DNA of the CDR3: TGTGCCAGCAGTTACCCCGGGACAGATGGCTACACCTTC.

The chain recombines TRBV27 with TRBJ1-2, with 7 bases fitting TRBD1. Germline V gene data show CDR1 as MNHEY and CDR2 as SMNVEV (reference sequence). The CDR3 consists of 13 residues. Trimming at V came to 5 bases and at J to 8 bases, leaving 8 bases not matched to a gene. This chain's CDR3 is CASSPDRSLGYTF. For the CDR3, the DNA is TGTGCCAGCAGTCCGGACAGGTCCCTAGGCTACACCTTC.

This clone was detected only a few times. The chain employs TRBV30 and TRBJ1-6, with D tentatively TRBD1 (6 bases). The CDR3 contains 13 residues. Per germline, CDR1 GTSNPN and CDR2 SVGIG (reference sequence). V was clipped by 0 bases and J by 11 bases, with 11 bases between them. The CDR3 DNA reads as TGTGCCTGGAGTGTACAGGGCGGAGCACCCCTCCACTTT. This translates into CAWSVQGGAPLHF.

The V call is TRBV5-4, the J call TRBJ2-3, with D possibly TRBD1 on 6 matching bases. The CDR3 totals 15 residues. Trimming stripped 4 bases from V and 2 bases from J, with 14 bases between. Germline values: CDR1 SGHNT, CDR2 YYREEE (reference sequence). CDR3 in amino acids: CASSQAQGNTDTQYF. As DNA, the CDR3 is TGTGCCAGCAGCCAAGCACAGGGAAACACAGATACGCAGTATTTT.

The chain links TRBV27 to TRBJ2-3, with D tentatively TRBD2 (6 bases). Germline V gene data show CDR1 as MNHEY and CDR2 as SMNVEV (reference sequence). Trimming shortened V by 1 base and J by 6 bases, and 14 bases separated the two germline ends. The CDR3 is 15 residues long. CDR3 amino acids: CASSLFFGGLDTQYF. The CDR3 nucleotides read TGTGCCAGCAGTTTATTTTTCGGGGGATTGGATACGCAGTATTTT.

The CDR3 sequence: CASTPPGQGAYEQYF. In DNA, the CDR3 is TGTGCCAGCACCCCGCCCGGACAGGGTGCCTACGAGCAGTACTTC. The chain recombines TRBV6-5 with TRBJ2-7; TRBD1 matches 8 bases. The CDR3 is 15 amino acids. Germline V gives CDR1 MNHEY, CDR2 SVGAGI. The junction had 10 bases not matched to a gene; V was cut back by 7 bases and J by 2 bases.

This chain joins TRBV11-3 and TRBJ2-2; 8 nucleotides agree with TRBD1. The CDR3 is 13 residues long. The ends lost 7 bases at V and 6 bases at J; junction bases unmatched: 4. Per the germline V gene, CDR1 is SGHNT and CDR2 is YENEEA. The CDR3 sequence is CASTGGKAGELFF. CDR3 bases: TGTGCCAGCACAGGGGGCAAGGCCGGGGAGCTGTTTTTT.